The clone carrying this TCR beta chain has a single count. The data were produced by immunoSEQ multiplex PCR, yet TCRdb's version contains in-frame clones alone and is incomplete. The repertoire holds around 79,000 clones, about nine tenths seen once, with about 0.45% in the top ten. The record originates from a study of T cell changes during pregnancy in multiple sclerosis. This CDR3 contains 13 residues. Germline-derived CDR1 and CDR2 are SGHDT and YYEEEE. V gave up 5 bases and J gave up 4 bases; unmatched junction bases: 5. The chain carries TRBV5-6 and TRBJ1-2; TRBD1 agrees at 7 bases. The input for sequencing was CD4+ T cells from peripheral blood mononuclear cells, taken in the second trimester of pregnancy. The clonotype comes from a female donor with multiple sclerosis, enrolled in a pregnancy study. The CDR3 region has the DNA TGTGCCAGCAGTCGGCAGGGGGTCTATGGCTACACCTTC. It encodes CASSRQGVYGYTF.